Below, one T cell receptor beta chain is given with its context. The data stem from a study of blood T cells in healthy people across ages. Looking at the study overall: About one barcoded beta molecule per two T cells was the capture yield of template switching.

This CDR3 region has 16 residues. CDR1 and CDR2 from the germline V gene are DFQATT and SNEGSKA (reference sequence). V lost 2 bases, J lost 4 bases, and 20 bases lay in between. The second PCR ran 7 to 11 cycles with a sample-barcoded 5' primer and J-beta primers. Tags on each cDNA molecule came from a template-switch adaptor with 12 random nucleotides. MiXCR, run by TCRdb on the 5' RACE reads, gives a single entry per CDR3 protein. Of 1.5 million or so distinct CDR3 sequences listed, 40% to 50% are singletons. This TCR derives from a woman under 30 in good health. Material: blood. The chain recombines TRBV20-1 with TRBJ1-2; the D gene is possibly TRBD1 (6 bases). CDR3 protein: CSARKPPGEGVYGYTF. The CDR3 nucleotides are TGCAGTGCTAGAAAACCCCCCGGGGAGGGGGTCTATGGCTACACCTTC.